This passage covers 27 T cell receptor beta chains from one sample sequenced in a study of OX40 agonist ivuxolimab in advanced cancers. TCRdb keeps only in-frame clones here, not all; method: immunoSEQ multiplex PCR. The table has around 110,000 clones, 90% seen once. The specimen was CD4+ or CD8+ T cells sorted from blood, collected in a trial of the OX40 agonist ivuxolimab. These TCRs come from an adult with an advanced solid tumor such as melanoma, head and neck, liver or kidney cancer.

The V gene is TRBV7-3, the J gene TRBJ2-3; 14 bases align to TRBD2. J was trimmed by 1 base and V by 4 bases; bases with no gene match: 1. Germline values: CDR1 SGHTA, CDR2 FQGTGA. CDR3 length: 16 residues. CDR3 region: CASSSGLAGGTDTQYF. The CDR3 bases are TGTGCCAGCAGCTCGGGACTAGCGGGGGGCACAGATACGCAGTATTTT.

The chain is built from TRBV5-1 and TRBJ2-7; 10 bases map to TRBD1. The CDR3 sequence is 15 residues long. Trimming took 0 bases from V and 2 from J; bases not matched to a gene: 2. Germline V gene sequence: CDR1 SGHRS, CDR2 YFSETQ. The CDR3 loop is CASSLETGGPYEQYF. In nucleotides, the CDR3 is TGCGCCAGCAGCTTGGAGACAGGGGGCCCCTACGAGCAGTACTTC.

CDR3 coding DNA: TGTGCCAGCAGCTTCGGCCTCTCCCAAGAGACCCAGTACTTC. Protein: CASSFGLSQETQYF. The chain recombines TRBV5-5 with TRBJ2-5; the D is unclear. Germline assignment: CDR1 SGHKS and CDR2 YYEKEE (reference sequence). The CDR3 loop spans 14 amino acids. Trimming shortened V by 2 bases and J by 1 base, and 9 bases separated the two germline ends.

This sequence joins TRBV7-2 and TRBJ2-3, with TRBD2 identical over 13 bases. The ends lost 4 bases at V and 7 bases at J; junction bases unmatched: 5. Germline CDR1 is SGHTA and CDR2 is FQGNSA. This CDR3 is built from 15 residues. The CDR3 here is CASSSGTSGVYTQYF. The CDR3 bases are TGTGCCAGCAGCTCTGGGACTAGCGGGGTTTATACGCAGTATTTT.

The gene calls are TRBV5-4 and TRBJ2-7; the match to TRBD1 covers 8 bases. CDR1 is SGHNT, CDR2 YYREEE, per germline (reference sequence). With 4 bases clipped from V and 3 bases from J, the junction kept 6 bases outside the gene matches. The CDR3 length is 14 residues. The CDR3 DNA reads as TGTGCCAGCAGCCCGGACAGGGTGGTCTACGAGCAGTACTTC. This encodes CASSPDRVVYEQYF.

The rearrangement joins TRBV5-4 to TRBJ2-2; possibly TRBD1 or TRBD2 for D (5 bases each). Per the germline V gene, CDR1 is SGHNT and CDR2 is YYREEE (reference sequence). The V gene lost 4 bases and the J gene lost 4 bases, with 14 bases spanning the gap. The CDR3 spans 15 residues. The CDR3 region is CASSRGGMSTGELFF. In nucleotides, the CDR3 is TGTGCCAGCAGCCGTGGGGGAATGAGCACCGGGGAGCTGTTTTTT.

This clone was counted once. Sequence at one end of the junction differs from germline and may be a read error. Other DNA sequences within the sample encode an identical CDR3. The chain uses TRBV28 and TRBJ1-2; TRBD1 aligns across 8 bases. The germline V gene has CDR1 MDHEN and CDR2 SYDVKM. This CDR3 comprises 16 residues. In DNA form, the CDR3 reads TGTGCCAGCAGCCCCGGACAGGGCGCAACTAACTATGGCTACACCTTT. Protein product: CASSPGQGATNYGYTF.

The rearrangement joins TRBV28 to TRBJ1-3; TRBD1 agrees at 9 bases. Germline V lookup: CDR1 MDHEN, CDR2 SYDVKM. After removal of 5 bases from V and 4 bases from J, the junction contained 6 bases not matched to a gene. The CDR3 extends over 15 amino acids. The CDR3 loop is CASSTGGVEGNTIYF. CDR3 nucleotides: TGTGCCAGCAGTACAGGGGGCGTTGAAGGAAACACCATATATTTT.

The chain joins TRBV7-2 to TRBJ2-7; 9 nucleotides line up with TRBD2. The CDR3 extends over 14 amino acids. Losses at the gene ends were 5 bases for V and 2 bases for J; bases not matched to a gene: 4. Germline V gives CDR1 SGHTA, CDR2 FQGNSA. The CDR3 loop is CASSPSGATYEQYF. The CDR3 DNA is TGTGCCAGCAGCCCTAGCGGGGCTACCTACGAGCAGTACTTC.

The genes are TRBV28 and TRBJ2-7; 7 bases align to TRBD1. Looked up from germline, CDR1 is MDHEN and CDR2 is SYDVKM. This CDR3 contains 13 residues. The V gene end was trimmed by 6 bases and the J gene end by 5 bases; junction bases not matched to a gene: 7. The CDR3 spells CASSLQGTHEQYF. CDR3 nucleotide sequence: TGTGCCAGCAGCCTACAGGGGACCCACGAGCAGTACTTC.

This clone was detected once. The chain combines TRBV28 with TRBJ2-1; TRBD2 is a possible D gene (6 bases). Germline V gives CDR1 MDHEN, CDR2 SYDVKM. Trimming took 5 bases from V and 12 from J, leaving 20 bases between them. The CDR3 covers 14 residues. The CDR3, as DNA: TGTGCCAGCAGTAAGGAGGGATACAGTGCCCGGCAGTTCTTC. Protein sequence: CASSKEGYSARQFF. The full variable domain, its missing parts supplied by reference TRBV28 and TRBJ2-1, is DVKVTQSSRYLVKRTGEKVFLECVQDMDHENMFWYRQDPGLGLRLIYFSYDVKMKEKGDIPEGYSVSREKKERFSLILESASTNQTSMYLCASSKEGYSARQFFGPGTRLTVL.

The rearrangement joins TRBV4-1 to TRBJ2-3, with 8 bases matching TRBD1. The length of the CDR3 is 16 residues. CDR1 is MGHRA and CDR2 is YSYEKL in the germline V gene. V was pared by 7 bases and J by 6 bases, with 15 bases of the junction left unmatched. The CDR3 DNA follows: TGCGCCAGCAAATCAGGGGGCAGGGGGCAGTATGATACGCAGTATTTT. Protein sequence: CASKSGGRGQYDTQYF.

The chain couples TRBV27 to TRBJ2-7, with TRBD1 matching 9 bases. Germline trimming cut 5 bases from V and 2 bases from J; bases unmatched to any gene: 4. Germline loops: CDR1 MNHEY, CDR2 SMNVEV (reference sequence). The CDR3 covers 14 residues. The CDR3 DNA reads TGTGCCAGCAGTGCGGGGACAGGGACCTACGAGCAGTACTTC. The encoded protein is CASSAGTGTYEQYF.

The V and J genes are TRBV30 and TRBJ1-6; D uncertain. V was trimmed by 4 bases and J by 9 bases, leaving 13 bases between them. The CDR3 length is 13 residues. Per the germline V gene, CDR1 is GTSNPN and CDR2 is SVGIG (reference sequence). The CDR3 nucleotides are TGTGCCTGGAATCGTATTAGGAGTTCACCCCTCCACTTT. Its protein product is CAWNRIRSSPLHF.

V gene TRBV7-9 combines with J gene TRBJ2-1; 12 bases align to TRBD2. Trimming cost V 5 bases and J 8 bases; bases outside gene matches: 16. The CDR3 covers 18 residues. Germline V gene lookup returns CDR1 SEHNR and CDR2 FQNEAQ (reference sequence). The CDR3 is CASSKTFSASGGAHEQFF. CDR3 sequence (DNA): TGTGCCAGCAGCAAGACTTTTTCGGCTAGCGGGGGGGCCCATGAGCAGTTCTTC. The full variable domain, with the rest looked up from reference TRBV7-9 and TRBJ2-1, is DTGVSQNPRHKITKRGQNVTFRCDPISEHNRLYWYRQTLGQGPEFLTYFQNEAQLEKSRLLSDRFSAERPKGSFSTLEIQRTEQGDSAMYLCASSKTFSASGGAHEQFFGPGTRLTVL.

The chain links TRBV2 to TRBJ1-4, with a weak D call TRBD1 (5 bases). V lost 5 bases and J 8 bases, leaving 15 bases between the germline ends. This CDR3 is built from 14 residues. Germline CDR1 reads SNHLY; CDR2 reads FYNNEI. CDR3 protein: CASSIQGVSEKLFF. CDR3 in DNA: TGTGCCAGCAGTATCCAGGGAGTTAGCGAAAAACTGTTTTTT.

V gene TRBV5-8 combines with J gene TRBJ1-4; the D is unclear. V was trimmed by 1 base and J by 7 bases, leaving 8 bases between them. Germline assignment: CDR1 SGHTS and CDR2 YDEGEE. The CDR3 consists of 13 residues. CDR3 in amino acids: CASSLFGFEKLFF. The CDR3 nucleotides read TGTGCCAGCAGCTTGTTCGGATTTGAAAAACTGTTTTTT.

A single count supports this clone. CDR3 sequence (DNA): TGTGCCAGCAGAGGACAGAGCTCCTACGAGCAGTACTTC. This codes for CASRGQSSYEQYF. The V call is TRBV6-4, the J call TRBJ2-7; weak D call: TRBD1 (6 bases). V lost 6 bases, J lost 0 bases, and 9 bases lay in between. The CDR3 runs 13 residues. Per germline, CDR1 MRHNA and CDR2 SNTAGT.

This rearrangement joins TRBV4-1 to TRBJ2-7; D call uncertain. The V and J ends lost 2 bases and 4 bases respectively, with 12 bases between them. Germline V gives CDR1 MGHRA, CDR2 YSYEKL. The CDR3 totals 14 residues. The CDR3 DNA sequence: TGCGCCAGCAGCCAACGGTCTAGTAGGTACGAGCAGTACTTC. Translating gives CASSQRSSRYEQYF.

V usage is TRBV7-2 and J usage is TRBJ2-5; D gene ambiguous. Trimming removed 3 bases at V and 1 base at J, with 15 bases between. Germline V gives CDR1 SGHTA, CDR2 FQGNSA. There are 16 residues in the CDR3. CDR3 amino acids: CASSLNDPRLQETQYF. In DNA form, the CDR3 reads TGTGCCAGCAGCTTGAATGACCCCCGACTCCAAGAGACCCAGTACTTC.

The V gene is TRBV5-1, the J gene TRBJ1-2; D perhaps matches TRBD1 (6 bases). CDR1 is SGHRS, CDR2 YFSETQ, per germline. The V end was cut by 0 bases, the J end by 5 bases, with 20 bases between. The CDR3 has 17 residues. CDR3 amino acids: CASSLEAGASGLYGYTF. The DNA of the CDR3 is TGCGCCAGCAGCTTGGAGGCAGGGGCCTCGGGGCTTTATGGCTACACCTTC.

This clone has just one count. The chain employs TRBV4-3 and TRBJ1-4, with a tentative D call TRBD1 (6 bases). Per germline, CDR1 LGHNA and CDR2 YSLEER. V lost 0 bases, J lost 6 bases, and 20 bases lay in between. This CDR3 has 18 residues. The CDR3 sequence: CASSQDMFGGPKDEKLFF. The CDR3, as DNA: TGCGCCAGCAGCCAAGATATGTTCGGGGGGCCCAAGGATGAAAAACTGTTTTTT.

J is TRBJ1-3 and V is TRBV27; 8 bases are shared with TRBD1. Germline loops: CDR1 MNHEY, CDR2 SMNVEV (reference sequence). This CDR3 region has 14 residues. The ends lost 7 bases at V and 3 bases at J; junction bases unmatched: 5. For the CDR3, the DNA is TGTGCCAGCACGCGGACAGGGAATGGAAACACCATATATTTT. Translated: CASTRTGNGNTIYF.

V and J are TRBV7-2 and TRBJ2-5; possibly TRBD2 for D (6 bases). Germline assignment: CDR1 SGHTA and CDR2 FQGNSA. The CDR3 covers 13 residues. V lost 5 bases to trimming and J lost 5 bases, with 12 bases between them. CDR3 protein: CASSPQSGETQYF. Here the CDR3 DNA reads TGTGCCAGCAGCCCCCAGAGCGGGGAGACCCAGTACTTC.

The DNA for the CDR3 is TGTGCCAGCCGATTGGGGGGTGAGCAGTTCTTC. Protein product: CASRLGGEQFF. The chain has TRBV5-6 and TRBJ2-1; perhaps TRBD2 as D (6 bases). Trimming shortened V by 7 bases and J by 9 bases, and 11 bases separated the two germline ends. This CDR3 comprises 11 residues. Germline CDR1 is SGHDT and CDR2 is YYEEEE.

The chain uses TRBV6-1 and TRBJ1-6; D remains ambiguous. Germline loops: CDR1 MNHNS, CDR2 SASEGT. CDR3 length: 11 amino acids. The CDR3 DNA follows: TGTGGGCACGGTAATAATTCACCCCTCCACTTT. As protein: CGHGNNSPLHF.

The gene calls are TRBV4-3 and TRBJ2-7; 10 bases map to TRBD1. Germline values: CDR1 LGHNA, CDR2 YSLEER. The J segment lost 6 bases and the V segment lost 4 bases, leaving 9 bases of the junction unmatched. The CDR3 is 15 residues long. For the CDR3, the DNA is TGCGCCAGCAGCCCCGATGGACAGGGGGTTGGCGAGCAGTACTTC. Translating it yields CASSPDGQGVGEQYF.